This T cell receptor (beta chain) was sequenced for a study of T cells after somatic rescue of genetic block. Germline assignment: CDR1 MNHNS and CDR2 SASEGT. The CDR3 is 15 amino acids. V lost 5 bases and J lost 3, with 13 bases in between. TCRdb keeps only in-frame clones here, not all; method: immunoSEQ multiplex PCR. In the table there are roughly 14,000 clones, 72% of which are singletons. The sequencing input was peripheral blood mononuclear cells (PBMCs). The source of this sequence is a boy under 18. The V call is TRBV6-1, the J call TRBJ2-2; perhaps TRBD2 as D (6 bases). The CDR3, as DNA: TGTGCCAGCAGTACGGGAGTCCTTTACACCGGGGAGCTGTTTTTT. This translates into CASSTGVLYTGELFF.